The 20 T cell receptor beta chains given below trace back to one sample, sequenced in a study of cytomegalovirus exposure and HLA in healthy donors. The PCR employed 60 Vbeta primers together with 13 Jbeta primers. Generated by immunoSEQ multiplex PCR, the TCRdb table keeps only in-frame clones and is missing some. Of roughly 120,000 clones listed, about 76% were seen once; the top ten hold roughly 13%. The sequenced sample consisted of PBMCs. The receptors stem from a woman aged 55-69 years in good health and CMV-seropositive.

CDR3: CASSVSASNEKLFF. The CDR3 coding sequence is TGTGCCAGCAGCGTCAGTGCTTCTAATGAAAAACTGTTTTTT. The chain joins TRBV7-9 to TRBJ1-4, with no clear D. This CDR3 has 14 amino acids. The germline CDR1 and CDR2 sequences are SEHNR and FQNEAQ (reference sequence). Trimming stripped 5 bases from V and 3 bases from J, with 10 bases between.

This rearrangement joins TRBV2 to TRBJ1-1, with 7 bases fitting TRBD1. After removal of 2 bases from V and 5 bases from J, the junction contained 8 bases not matched to a gene. Germline V gives CDR1 SNHLY, CDR2 FYNNEI. This CDR3 has 15 amino acids. As DNA, the CDR3 is TGTGCCAGCAGTGAACAGGGGGGAGACGCGACTGAAGCTTTCTTT. This encodes CASSEQGGDATEAFF. The variable domain in full, completed from reference TRBV2 and TRBJ1-1, reads EPEVTQTPSHQVTQMGQEVILRCVPISNHLYFYWYRQILGQKVEFLVSFYNNEISEKSEIFDDQFSVERPDGSNFTLKIRSTKLEDSAMYFCASSEQGGDATEAFFGQGTRLTVV.

The V and J genes are TRBV30 and TRBJ1-4; TRBD1 agrees at 7 bases. V gave up 2 bases and J gave up 10 bases; unmatched junction bases: 7. The CDR3 runs 13 residues. From germline, CDR1 is GTSNPN and CDR2 SVGIG (reference sequence). This chain's CDR3 is CAWSRTGQVKLFF. As DNA, the CDR3 is TGTGCCTGGAGTCGGACAGGACAAGTAAAACTGTTTTTT. Filled out from reference TRBV30 and TRBJ1-4, the complete variable domain reads SQTIHQWPATLVQPVGSPLSLECTVEGTSNPNLYWYRQAAGRGLQLLFYSVGIGQISSEVPQNLSASRPQDRQFILSSKKLLLSDSGFYLCAWSRTGQVKLFFGSGTQLSVL.

The rearrangement uses TRBV7-9 and TRBJ2-5; no definite D call. This CDR3 contains 14 residues. V lost 2 bases, J lost 0 bases, and 7 bases lay in between. Germline V lookup: CDR1 SEHNR, CDR2 FQNEAQ (reference sequence). CDR3 residues: CASSLNGYQETQYF. The DNA of the CDR3 is TGTGCCAGCAGCTTAAATGGCTACCAAGAGACCCAGTACTTC.

V gene TRBV5-1 combines with J gene TRBJ1-6, with 9 bases lining up with TRBD1. The CDR3 runs 16 residues. Trimming cost V 5 bases and J 7 bases; bases outside gene matches: 10. Germline V gene lookup returns CDR1 SGHRS and CDR2 YFSETQ. The CDR3 nucleotides are TGCGCCAGCAGGGATACCAGTGGGACAGGGAATTCACCCCTCCACTTT. Its protein product is CASRDTSGTGNSPLHF. The entire variable domain, with the rest obtained from reference TRBV5-1 and TRBJ1-6, is as follows: KAGVTQTPRYLIKTRGQQVTLSCSPISGHRSVSWYQQTPGQGLQFLFEYFSETQRNKGNFPGRFSGRQFSNSRSEMNVSTLELGDSALYLCASRDTSGTGNSPLHFGNGTRLTVT.

This rearrangement joins TRBV19 to TRBJ1-2; 7 nucleotides agree with TRBD1. Germline lookup yields CDR1 LNHDA and CDR2 SQIVND (reference sequence). V lost 6 bases to trimming and J lost 9 bases; unmatched junction nucleotides: 7. The CDR3 runs 12 residues. CDR3 DNA sequence: TGTGCCAGTAGCACAGGGGTCGCACGCTACACCTTC. Protein sequence: CASSTGVARYTF.

Concerning this clone: The final CDR3 position lacks the conserved phenylalanine or tryptophan, pointing to a likely read error. V gene TRBV7-2 combines with J gene TRBJ1-1, with D possibly being TRBD1 (6 bases). The V and J ends lost 4 bases and 6 bases respectively, with 15 bases between them. The CDR3 extends over 14 amino acids. Germline values: CDR1 SGHTA, CDR2 FQGNSA. The CDR3 here is CASSSTRDNPEAFI. In nucleotides, the CDR3 is TGTGCCAGCAGCTCAACCCGGGACAATCCTGAAGCTTTCATT.

The chain joins TRBV9 to TRBJ2-1, with a possible D match to TRBD2 (5 bases). CDR1 SGDLS and CDR2 YYNGEE come from the germline V gene. V shed 4 bases and J shed 0 bases, with 14 bases lying between them. This CDR3 has 16 residues. CDR3 sequence reads: CASSPRSGSSYNEQFF. DNA for the CDR3: TGTGCCAGCAGCCCCAGGTCTGGGAGCTCCTACAATGAGCAGTTCTTC. Using reference TRBV9 and TRBJ2-1 for the parts outside the CDR3, the full variable domain is DSGVTQTPKHLITATGQRVTLRCSPRSGDLSVYWYQQSLDQGLQFLIQYYNGEERAKGNILERFSAQQFPDLHSELNLSSLELGDSALYFCASSPRSGSSYNEQFFGPGTRLTVL.

The chain has TRBV29-1 and TRBJ1-1, with TRBD1 identical over 9 bases. The CDR3 is made up of 14 amino acids. CDR1 and CDR2 (germline): SQVTM, ANQGSEA. The V and J ends lost 1 base and 5 bases, in that order; junction bases with no gene match: 5. The CDR3 region is CSVEGVGQGTEAFF. The CDR3 bases are TGCAGCGTTGAAGGGGTGGGACAGGGTACTGAAGCTTTCTTT.

There are a few counts of this clone. The gene calls are TRBV21-1 and TRBJ2-2; TRBD1 was called by the table and not checked on the DNA. TRBV21-1 corresponds to a pseudogene. The CDR3 spans 17 residues. CDR3 DNA: TGTGCCAGCAGGATACCTTCAGGTCAGGAGAACACCGGGGAGCTGTTTTTT. Its translation is CASRIPSGQENTGELFF.

The sample holds one count of this clone. This rearrangement joins TRBV7-6 to TRBJ2-2, with 7 positions matching TRBD2. The CDR3 spans 16 residues. Germline V CDR1 and CDR2: SGHVS, FNYEAQ. V was pared by 5 bases and J by 3 bases, with 9 bases of the junction left unmatched. The DNA of the CDR3 is TGTGCCAGCAGCCCCTACGGCCGGGAGGACACCGGGGAGCTGTTTTTT. Translated: CASSPYGREDTGELFF.

This sequence joins TRBV4-2 and TRBJ2-7, with TRBD2 matching over 8 bases. J gave up 0 bases and V 1 base, and 5 bases lay outside the gene matches. Germline assignment: CDR1 LGHNA and CDR2 YNFKEQ. This CDR3 is built from 16 residues. CDR3 in amino acids: CASSQGLALSSYEQYF. CDR3 coding DNA: TGTGCCAGCAGCCAAGGACTAGCGCTAAGCTCCTACGAGCAGTACTTC.

The CDR3 sequence: CASSPLTGWDDDEQFF. CDR3 DNA: TGTGCCAGCTCACCATTGACAGGGTGGGACGACGATGAGCAGTTCTTC. The J gene is TRBJ2-1, the V gene TRBV18; TRBD1 matches at 7 bases. The junction had 12 bases not matched to a gene; V was cut back by 2 bases and J by 8 bases. The CDR3 runs 16 residues. Germline V gives CDR1 KGHSH, CDR2 LQKENI.

This clone has just a few counts. The rearrangement joins TRBV30 to TRBJ2-1; D perhaps matches TRBD1 (5 bases). V was pared by 3 bases and J by 1 base, with 7 bases between. This CDR3 region has 13 residues. Germline CDR1 reads GTSNPN; CDR2 reads SVGIG (reference sequence). CDR3 region: CAWRKGSYNEQFF. CDR3 bases: TGTGCCTGGAGGAAGGGGTCCTACAATGAGCAGTTCTTC.

This sequence joins TRBV11-2 and TRBJ2-1; no definite D call. Trimming took off 4 bases at V and 5 bases at J, with 15 bases between the two ends. CDR3 length: 15 amino acids. CDR1 is SGHAT and CDR2 is FQNNGV in the germline V gene. CDR3 sequence: CASSSRPTTNNEQFF. In nucleotides, the CDR3 is TGTGCCAGCAGCTCCCGACCCACTACGAACAATGAGCAGTTCTTC.

The V call is TRBV27, the J call TRBJ2-3; 9 bases align to TRBD1. The V segment lost 4 bases and the J segment 3 bases; nucleotides outside the gene matches: 8. Germline V lookup: CDR1 MNHEY, CDR2 SMNVEV (reference sequence). The CDR3 contains 16 residues. CDR3 coding DNA: TGTGCCAGCAGTTCCACCGGGACAGGGTCTACAGATACGCAGTATTTT. Its translation: CASSSTGTGSTDTQYF.

In its sample, this clone was seen a few times. The V gene is TRBV19, the J gene TRBJ1-1, with 12 bases matching TRBD1. Trimming at V came to 4 bases and at J to 6 bases, leaving 12 bases not matched to a gene. This CDR3 has 17 amino acids. Germline loops: CDR1 LNHDA, CDR2 SQIVND (reference sequence). The CDR3 sequence: CASSTPGQGAQIPEAFF. The CDR3 nucleotides are TGTGCCAGTAGTACCCCGGGACAGGGGGCACAAATTCCTGAAGCTTTCTTT.

The V and J genes are TRBV29-1 and TRBJ1-1, with 9 nucleotides matching TRBD1. V lost 4 bases, J lost 10 bases, and 4 bases stayed unmatched. The CDR3 loop spans 11 amino acids. CDR1 and CDR2 (germline): SQVTM, ANQGSEA. The CDR3 protein is CSVAWTGAAFF. The CDR3 coding sequence is TGCAGCGTTGCGTGGACAGGGGCAGCTTTCTTT.

V gene TRBV7-2 combines with J gene TRBJ1-1, with D perhaps matching TRBD1 (5 bases). Per germline, CDR1 SGHTA and CDR2 FQGNSA. Trimming pared 5 bases from V and 7 bases from J, leaving 11 bases between. CDR3 length equals 12 residues. In DNA form, the CDR3 reads TGTGCCAGCAGCAGGTGGGGGGTTGAAGCTTTCTTT. Translating gives CASSRWGVEAFF. The full variable domain, its missing parts supplied by reference TRBV7-2 and TRBJ1-1, is GAGVSQSPSNKVTEKGKDVELRCDPISGHTALYWYRQSLGQGLEFLIYFQGNSAPDKSGLPSDRFSAERTGGSVSTLTIQRTQQEDSAVYLCASSRWGVEAFFGQGTRLTVV.

The chain recombines TRBV7-2 with TRBJ2-5, with a possible D match to TRBD1 (5 bases). Germline values: CDR1 SGHTA, CDR2 FQGNSA. CDR3 length: 14 residues. V shed 0 bases and J shed 9 bases, with 14 bases lying between them. The CDR3 here is CASSLARSQGAQYF. The CDR3 DNA sequence: TGTGCCAGCAGCTTAGCGCGGTCTCAAGGGGCCCAGTACTTC.